This is a list of T cell receptor beta chains from one sample in a study of CXCR3-negative and CXCR3-positive naive CD8 T cells. TCRdb re-called the 5' RACE reads; one entry per CDR3 protein, DNA not given. This sample's table reports 100,000 to 150,000 distinct CDR3 sequences. The sample taken for sequencing was naive CXCR3- CD8+ T cells from blood. The source of these receptors is a human donor in good health. Some clones in this sample may be carry-over from other donors' samples. The CDR3 runs from the conserved cysteine through the conserved F or W.

CASPLRDGDEQFF	TRBV7-9	TRBJ2-1
CASSFGSQAGIYEQFF	TRBV6-2/TRBV6-3	TRBJ2-1
CASSRVPPWNTEAFF	TRBV19	TRBJ1-1
CASSPLPPPEGDSGAMNTEAFF	TRBV7-6	TRBJ1-1
CASSLDLTGELFF	TRBV4-3	TRBJ2-2
CASSLTGGIYNEQFF	TRBV7-3	TRBJ2-1
CASSFRMANYGYTF	TRBV5-8	TRBJ1-2
CSARRWGLAGGYEQYF	TRBV20-1	TRBJ2-7
CASSRGWGSNQPQHF	TRBV10-2	TRBJ1-5
CASSFLATNTGELFF	TRBV12-3/TRBV12-4	TRBJ2-2
CASGAPGANYGYTF	TRBV7-2	TRBJ1-2
CASRDSGFSYNEQFF	TRBV27	TRBJ2-1
CSANRGPYEQYF	TRBV20-1	TRBJ2-7
CASSFLGRAYEQYF	TRBV28	TRBJ2-7
CPEESGLVRTDTQYF	TRBV20-1	TRBJ2-3
CSANLLGGETQYF	TRBV20-1	TRBJ2-5
CASSLLQKETQYF	TRBV28	TRBJ2-5
CASSQFSDGYEQYF	TRBV4-1	TRBJ2-7
CASSPPTSYYEQYF	TRBV7-9	TRBJ2-7
CSVPGGVEQYF	TRBV29-1	TRBJ2-7